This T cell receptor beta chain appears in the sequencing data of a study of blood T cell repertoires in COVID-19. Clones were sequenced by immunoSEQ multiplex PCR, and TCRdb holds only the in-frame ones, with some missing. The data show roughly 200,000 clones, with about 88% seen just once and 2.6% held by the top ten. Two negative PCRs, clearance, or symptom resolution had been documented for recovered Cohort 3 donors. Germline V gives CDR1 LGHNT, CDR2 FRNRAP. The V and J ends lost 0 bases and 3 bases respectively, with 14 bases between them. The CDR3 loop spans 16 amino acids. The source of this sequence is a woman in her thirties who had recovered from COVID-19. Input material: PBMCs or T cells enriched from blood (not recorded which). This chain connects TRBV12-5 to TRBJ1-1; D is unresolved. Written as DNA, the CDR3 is TGTGCTAGTGGTTTGGTACGACGGGTCTCGCACACTGAAGCTTTCTTT. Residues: CASGLVRRVSHTEAFF.